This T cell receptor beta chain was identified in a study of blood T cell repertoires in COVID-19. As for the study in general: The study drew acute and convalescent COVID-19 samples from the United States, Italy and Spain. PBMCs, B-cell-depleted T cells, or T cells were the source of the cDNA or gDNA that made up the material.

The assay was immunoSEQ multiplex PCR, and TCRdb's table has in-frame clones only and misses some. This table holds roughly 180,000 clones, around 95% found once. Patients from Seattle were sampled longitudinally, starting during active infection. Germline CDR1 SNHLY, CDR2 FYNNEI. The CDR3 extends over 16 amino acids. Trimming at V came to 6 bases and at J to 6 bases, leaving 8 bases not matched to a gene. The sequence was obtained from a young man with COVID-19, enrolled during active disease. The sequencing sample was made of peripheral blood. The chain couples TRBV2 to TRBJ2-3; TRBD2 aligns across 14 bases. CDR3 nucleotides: TGTGCCAGCAGGCGCGGACTAGCGGGGGGTTCGGATACGCAGTATTTT. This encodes CASRRGLAGGSDTQYF.